These T cell receptor beta chains were read from a single sample in a study of regulatory T cells in long-lasting Graves disease. Each CDR3 protein is one row after TCRdb ran MiXCR on the multiplex PCR reads. The table records about 560,000 distinct CDR3 sequences, 15% to 20% of them present only once. These data were also reused for a study on T cells in Graves' hyperthyroidism and ophthalmopathy.

This specimen was peripheral blood mononuclear cells (PBMCs), taken at new diagnosis, from a patient treated with antithyroid drugs. These receptors were obtained from a man between 18 and 35 years old with Graves disease. The CDR3 runs from the conserved cysteine through the conserved F or W. A D gene is named only where the DNA matches it firmly. The size of a clone is reported for some rows only, either as once, few or many, or as a class for expanded clones.

CDR3 length: 13
clone size: .
V gene: TRBV19
J gene: TRBJ2-7
D gene: TRBD1
CDR3 DNA: TGTGCCAGTAGTAAGGACAGGGGGTACGAGCAGTACTTC
CDR3 protein: CASSKDRGYEQYF

CDR3 length: 16
clone size: .
V gene: TRBV9
J gene: TRBJ2-6
D gene: .
CDR3 DNA: TGTGCCAGCAGCGTAGTAGGTGGCTCTGGGGCCAACGTCCTGACTTTC
CDR3 protein: CASSVVGGSGANVLTF

CDR3 length: 13
clone size: many
V gene: TRBV11-1
J gene: TRBJ1-1
D gene: .
CDR3 DNA: TGTGCCAGCAGCCTCACCGAGAGCACTGAAGCTTTCTTT
CDR3 protein: CASSLTESTEAFF

CDR3 length: 14
clone size: many
V gene: TRBV28
J gene: TRBJ2-3
D gene: TRBD1
CDR3 DNA: TGTGCCAGCAGTTTAGTCACAGGGGCAGATACGCAGTATTTT
CDR3 protein: CASSLVTGADTQYF

CDR3 length: 13
clone size: few
V gene: TRBV30
J gene: TRBJ1-2
D gene: .
CDR3 DNA: TGTGCCTGGAGTGTAAGTGAGGACTATGGCTACACCTTC
CDR3 protein: CAWSVSEDYGYTF

CDR3 length: 12
clone size: .
V gene: TRBV14
J gene: TRBJ1-2
D gene: .
CDR3 DNA: TGTGCCAGCAGCCAAGGACCGTGGGGCTACACCTTC
CDR3 protein: CASSQGPWGYTF

CDR3 length: 15
clone size: .
V gene: TRBV6-5
J gene: TRBJ1-3
D gene: .
CDR3 DNA: TGTGCCAGCAGTTACAAGGGTGGCCCTGGAAACACCATATATTTT
CDR3 protein: CASSYKGGPGNTIYF

CDR3 length: 16
clone size: many
V gene: TRBV7-2
J gene: TRBJ1-5
D gene: TRBD1
CDR3 DNA: TGTGCCAGCAGCTTAGGGACGGGACAGGCGAATCAGCCCCAGCATTTT
CDR3 protein: CASSLGTGQANQPQHF

CDR3 length: 14
clone size: many
V gene: TRBV10-3
J gene: TRBJ2-2
D gene: .
CDR3 DNA: TGTGCCATCAGGCCTTTAACCGGCACCGGGGAGCTGTTTTTT
CDR3 protein: CAIRPLTGTGELFF

CDR3 length: 16
clone size: .
V gene: TRBV30
J gene: TRBJ2-3
D gene: .
CDR3 DNA: TGTGCCTGGAGTGTATGGGGGGCCAGCGTCGGAGATACGCAGTATTTT
CDR3 protein: CAWSVWGASVGDTQYF

CDR3 length: 15
clone size: .
V gene: TRBV3-1
J gene: TRBJ2-7
D gene: TRBD2
CDR3 DNA: TGTGCCAGCAGTTTAGCGGGAGCGTTGTACAATGAGCAGTACTTC
CDR3 protein: CASSLAGALYNEQYF

CDR3 length: 14
clone size: .
V gene: TRBV24-1
J gene: TRBJ2-1
D gene: .
CDR3 DNA: TGTGCCACCAGTGGATCCCAGCGGTACAATGAGCAGTTCTTC
CDR3 protein: CATSGSQRYNEQFF

CDR3 length: 18
clone size: .
V gene: TRBV3-1
J gene: TRBJ2-3
D gene: TRBD2
CDR3 DNA: TGTGCCAGCAGCCAATTGCCCGGACTAGCGGGGGGGACAGATACGCAGTATTTT
CDR3 protein: CASSQLPGLAGGTDTQYF

CDR3 length: 14
clone size: .
V gene: TRBV13
J gene: TRBJ2-1
D gene: .
CDR3 DNA: TGTGCCAGCAGCCGCGTAGCGGACCACAATGAGCAGTTCTTC
CDR3 protein: CASSRVADHNEQFF

CDR3 length: 14
clone size: .
V gene: TRBV30
J gene: TRBJ1-3
D gene: .
CDR3 DNA: TGTGCCTGGAGTAACCCCCCGGGCAGCAACACCATATATTTT
CDR3 protein: CAWSNPPGSNTIYF

CDR3 length: 13
clone size: many
V gene: TRBV12-3/TRBV12-4
J gene: TRBJ2-7
D gene: TRBD2
CDR3 DNA: TGTGCCAGCAGGCCTAGCGGGGAATACGAGCAGTACTTC
CDR3 protein: CASRPSGEYEQYF

CDR3 length: 14
clone size: .
V gene: TRBV20-1
J gene: TRBJ1-4
D gene: .
CDR3 DNA: TGCAGTGCTAGAGATACCGCGGGGAATGAAAAACTGTTTTTT
CDR3 protein: CSARDTAGNEKLFF

CDR3 length: 16
clone size: .
V gene: TRBV6-2/TRBV6-3
J gene: TRBJ1-2
D gene: .
CDR3 DNA: TGTGCCAGCAGTCCTGTTCTCTACGGGCACGCCTATGGCTACACCTTC
CDR3 protein: CASSPVLYGHAYGYTF

CDR3 length: 14
clone size: many
V gene: TRBV6-1
J gene: TRBJ2-2
D gene: .
CDR3 DNA: TGTGCCAGCAGACCCGAGAGGGACACCGGGGAGCTGTTTTTT
CDR3 protein: CASRPERDTGELFF

CDR3 length: 16
clone size: .
V gene: TRBV4-1
J gene: TRBJ2-7
D gene: TRBD2
CDR3 DNA: TGCGCCAGCGGCCAAGATAGCGGGAGTGCTCTCCTCGAGCAGTACTTC
CDR3 protein: CASGQDSGSALLEQYF

CDR3 length: 13
clone size: many
V gene: TRBV11-2
J gene: TRBJ1-1
D gene: .
CDR3 DNA: TGTGCCAGCAGCCAAGGGCAGACCGCTGAAGCTTTCTTT
CDR3 protein: CASSQGQTAEAFF

CDR3 length: 13
clone size: many
V gene: TRBV12-3/TRBV12-4
J gene: TRBJ1-2
D gene: .
CDR3 DNA: TGTGCCAGCAGTAATGACAGAAACTATGGCTACACCTTC
CDR3 protein: CASSNDRNYGYTF

CDR3 length: 14
clone size: many
V gene: TRBV5-1
J gene: TRBJ2-3
D gene: .
CDR3 DNA: TGCGCCAGCAGCTTGGGACCGCTCACAGATACGCAGTATTTT
CDR3 protein: CASSLGPLTDTQYF

CDR3 length: 12
clone size: many
V gene: TRBV30
J gene: TRBJ2-7
D gene: .
CDR3 DNA: TGTGCCTGGAGTCCCACAAACTACGAGCAGTACTTC
CDR3 protein: CAWSPTNYEQYF

CDR3 length: 13
clone size: few
V gene: TRBV7-2
J gene: TRBJ2-5
D gene: TRBD2
CDR3 DNA: TGTGCCAGCAGCTCTCGGGGGGACCAGACCCAGTACTTC
CDR3 protein: CASSSRGDQTQYF

CDR3 length: 18
clone size: few
V gene: TRBV7-9
J gene: TRBJ2-3
D gene: TRBD1
CDR3 DNA: TGTGCCAGCACTAGGGCACAAGGGGGGGACAGGGCCACAGATACGCAGTATTTT
CDR3 protein: CASTRAQGGDRATDTQYF

CDR3 length: 14
clone size: few
V gene: TRBV27
J gene: TRBJ2-7
D gene: .
CDR3 DNA: TGTGCCAGCAAGGCAGGAATTAGCTCCTACGAGCAGTACTTC
CDR3 protein: CASKAGISSYEQYF

CDR3 length: 13
clone size: .
V gene: TRBV5-1
J gene: TRBJ2-7
D gene: .
CDR3 DNA: TGCGCCAGCAGCGCCCGGGACGCCTACGAGCAGTACTTC
CDR3 protein: CASSARDAYEQYF

CDR3 length: 14
clone size: many
V gene: TRBV25-1
J gene: TRBJ2-3
D gene: TRBD1
CDR3 DNA: TGTGCCAGCAGTGAGGGACAGCACACAGATACGCAGTATTTT
CDR3 protein: CASSEGQHTDTQYF

CDR3 length: 14
clone size: .
V gene: TRBV2
J gene: TRBJ2-2
D gene: TRBD2
CDR3 DNA: TGTGCCAGCAGTGCGCGGGAGTCGTCCGGGGAGCTGTTTTTT
CDR3 protein: CASSARESSGELFF

CDR3 length: 17
clone size: many
V gene: TRBV6-1
J gene: TRBJ2-2
D gene: .
CDR3 DNA: TGTGCCAGCAGTCTCCCGAGGGCGGGGGCTTCTACCGGGGAGCTGTTTTTT
CDR3 protein: CASSLPRAGASTGELFF

CDR3 length: 17
clone size: .
V gene: TRBV9
J gene: TRBJ2-5
D gene: TRBD2
CDR3 DNA: TGTGCCAGCAGCGTAGGGACTAGCGGGAGTCGTGCTGAGACCCAGTACTTC
CDR3 protein: CASSVGTSGSRAETQYF

CDR3 length: 12
clone size: few
V gene: TRBV13
J gene: TRBJ1-2
D gene: .
CDR3 DNA: TGTGCCAGCAGCCTAGTTGAGGGTGGCTACACCTTC
CDR3 protein: CASSLVEGGYTF

CDR3 length: 14
clone size: many
V gene: TRBV5-1
J gene: TRBJ1-1
D gene: TRBD1
CDR3 DNA: TGCGCCAGCAGCTTTCAGACAGGGCACACTGAAGCTTTCTTT
CDR3 protein: CASSFQTGHTEAFF

CDR3 length: 16
clone size: .
V gene: TRBV14
J gene: TRBJ2-1
D gene: TRBD2
CDR3 DNA: TGTGCCAGCAGCCAAGACTGGACTAGCGGGTACAATGGGCAGTTCTTC
CDR3 protein: CASSQDWTSGYNGQFF

CDR3 length: 15
clone size: .
V gene: TRBV20-1
J gene: TRBJ2-1
D gene: TRBD2
CDR3 DNA: TGCAGTGCTAGAAAGCGGGAGAGCTCCTACAATGAGCAGTTCTTC
CDR3 protein: CSARKRESSYNEQFF

CDR3 length: 14
clone size: many
V gene: TRBV7-9
J gene: TRBJ2-7
D gene: TRBD1
CDR3 DNA: TGTGCCAGCAGCGACAACAGGGGGCCTAACGAGCAGTACTTC
CDR3 protein: CASSDNRGPNEQYF

CDR3 length: 16
clone size: .
V gene: TRBV29-1
J gene: TRBJ2-3
D gene: TRBD2
CDR3 DNA: TGCAGCGTTGAAGGCGGACTAGCGGGAGGCCCAGATACGCAGTATTTT
CDR3 protein: CSVEGGLAGGPDTQYF

CDR3 length: 13
clone size: many
V gene: TRBV7-8
J gene: TRBJ2-1
D gene: .
CDR3 DNA: TGTGCCAGCAGCCCCCAATCCGAAAATGAGCAGTTCTTC
CDR3 protein: CASSPQSENEQFF